Described below is a single TCR beta chain sequence and its context. The data originate from a study of T cells in tuberculosis. Study overall: The T cells targeted glucose monomycolate, a mycobacterial lipid, via CD1B. Points from the study as a whole: Low-affinity CD1B-GMM tetramer-binding T cells may have been missed.

Sorting used thawed, overnight-rested PBMC stained with anti-CD3, a viability dye and GMM-loaded CD1B tetramer. CD1B tetramers were loaded with Rhodococcus equi-derived C32 glucose monomycolate. CD14-expressing monocytes were removed from PBMC before cryopreservation and sorting. Tetramer-negative cells, some 95,000 per donor, were also sorted. Libraries were prepared by immunoSEQ multiplex PCR; TCRdb keeps only in-frame clonotypes and omits some of them. This table holds 80,000 to 90,000 clones, under 95% found once. The germline gives CDR1 LGHNA, CDR2 YSLEER. This CDR3 has 15 amino acids. V was shortened by 0 bases and J by 2 bases, with 10 bases between the two germline ends.

This clonotype was sampled from an adult woman with latent tuberculosis. The rearrangement uses TRBV4-3 and TRBJ1-2, with D tentatively TRBD1 (5 bases). Sequencing used CD1b-GMM tetramer-negative cells sorted from PBMCs. Here the CDR3 reads CASSQDRGANYGYTF. The CDR3, as DNA: TGCGCCAGCAGCCAAGATCGCGGGGCCAACTATGGCTACACCTTC.